This is a list of T cell receptor beta chains from one sample in a study of blood T cell repertoires in COVID-19. TCRdb's table, derived via immunoSEQ multiplex PCR, lists solely in-frame clones and lacks some. In the table there are 410,000 or so clones, approximately 89% of which are singletons. Material for sequencing was peripheral blood. The source is a woman aged 40 to 50 with COVID-19, enrolled during active disease. CDR3s include the opening cysteine and the closing phenylalanine or tryptophan. Each record gives: J gene, V gene, clone size, D gene, CDR3 protein, CDR3 DNA. A D gene is named only where the DNA matches it firmly. The size of a clone is reported for some rows only, either as once, few or many, or as a class for expanded clones.

j_call: TRBJ2-7
v_call: TRBV18
clone_size: .
d_call: .
cdr3_aa: CASSPSGREQYF
cdr3_nt: TGTGCCAGCTCACCGTCTGGCCGCGAGCAGTACTTC

j_call: TRBJ2-3
v_call: TRBV30
clone_size: .
d_call: TRBD2
cdr3_aa: CAWVAGFSTDTQYF
cdr3_nt: TGTGCCTGGGTAGCGGGCTTTAGCACAGATACGCAGTATTTT

j_call: TRBJ2-7
v_call: TRBV7-2
clone_size: .
d_call: .
cdr3_aa: CASSFGPVKGQYF
cdr3_nt: TGTGCCAGCAGCTTTGGGCCAGTGAAAGGGCAGTACTTC

j_call: TRBJ2-5
v_call: TRBV27
clone_size: once
d_call: .
cdr3_aa: CASGQAGTQYF
cdr3_nt: TGTGCCAGCGGCCAAGCGGGGACCCAGTACTTC

j_call: TRBJ1-4
v_call: TRBV11-2
clone_size: .
d_call: TRBD1
cdr3_aa: CASSAENRGLGEKLFF
cdr3_nt: TGTGCCAGCAGCGCCGAAAACAGGGGGCTGGGAGAAAAACTGTTTTTT

j_call: TRBJ1-1
v_call: TRBV3-1/TRBV3-2
clone_size: .
d_call: .
cdr3_aa: CASSQDPRGGSEAFF
cdr3_nt: TGTGCCAGCAGCCAAGATCCCCGCGGGGGAAGTGAAGCTTTCTTT

j_call: TRBJ1-1
v_call: TRBV27
clone_size: .
d_call: .
cdr3_aa: CASSFRGRTEAFF
cdr3_nt: TGTGCCAGCAGTTTCAGGGGTAGGACTGAAGCTTTCTTT

j_call: TRBJ2-1
v_call: TRBV27
clone_size: .
d_call: .
cdr3_aa: CASSLRVRGRADNEQFF
cdr3_nt: TGTGCCAGCAGTTTACGAGTAAGGGGCCGGGCGGACAATGAGCAGTTCTTC

j_call: TRBJ1-1
v_call: TRBV3-1/TRBV3-2
clone_size: .
d_call: .
cdr3_aa: CASSYSSGITEAFF
cdr3_nt: TGTGCCAGCAGCTATTCGTCGGGGATTACTGAAGCTTTCTTT

j_call: TRBJ1-2
v_call: TRBV4-1
clone_size: .
d_call: .
cdr3_aa: CASSQAGGLYYGYTF
cdr3_nt: TGCGCCAGCAGCCAAGCGGGGGGACTATACTATGGCTACACCTTC

j_call: TRBJ1-1
v_call: TRBV6-5
clone_size: once
d_call: TRBD1
cdr3_aa: CASTKYRDSVEAFF
cdr3_nt: TGTGCCAGCACTAAGTACCGGGACAGCGTCGAAGCTTTCTTT

j_call: TRBJ2-1
v_call: TRBV7-2
clone_size: .
d_call: .
cdr3_aa: CASSLVLGGWQFF
cdr3_nt: TGTGCCAGCAGCTTAGTCCTGGGGGGTTGGCAGTTCTTC

j_call: TRBJ2-4
v_call: TRBV15
clone_size: .
d_call: .
cdr3_aa: CATSREGLAHKNIQYF
cdr3_nt: TGTGCCACCAGCAGAGAGGGTTTAGCGCACAAAAACATTCAGTACTTC

j_call: TRBJ1-1
v_call: TRBV10-3
clone_size: .
d_call: .
cdr3_aa: CAISEGPSPEAFF
cdr3_nt: TGTGCCATCAGTGAGGGGCCAAGCCCTGAAGCTTTCTTT

j_call: TRBJ2-3
v_call: TRBV15
clone_size: once
d_call: TRBD1
cdr3_aa: CATSRDTGQGKYF
cdr3_nt: TGTGCCACCAGCAGAGATACAGGACAGGGGAAGTATTTT

j_call: TRBJ1-1
v_call: TRBV7-3
clone_size: once
d_call: .
cdr3_aa: CASSVQGNTEAFF
cdr3_nt: TGTGCCAGCAGCGTACAGGGGAACACTGAAGCTTTCTTT

j_call: TRBJ2-2
v_call: TRBV6-5
clone_size: .
d_call: .
cdr3_aa: CASSYWGDTGELFF
cdr3_nt: TGTGCCAGCAGTTACTGGGGGGACACCGGGGAGCTGTTTTTT

j_call: TRBJ1-1
v_call: TRBV12-3/TRBV12-4
clone_size: .
d_call: .
cdr3_aa: CASSLLIEGRAFF
cdr3_nt: TGTGCCAGCAGTTTATTGATTGAGGGTAGAGCTTTCTTT

j_call: TRBJ1-2
v_call: TRBV7-3
clone_size: .
d_call: .
cdr3_aa: CASTNTTPAGYGYTF
cdr3_nt: TGTGCCAGCACCAACACGACACCCGCGGGGTATGGCTACACCTTC

j_call: TRBJ1-4
v_call: TRBV20-1
clone_size: .
d_call: .
cdr3_aa: CSASRGATGKLFF
cdr3_nt: TGCAGTGCTAGTCGGGGGGCAACAGGAAAACTGTTTTTT

j_call: TRBJ2-7
v_call: TRBV7-8
clone_size: .
d_call: TRBD1
cdr3_aa: CASSLGGTGQVEQYF
cdr3_nt: TGTGCCAGCAGCTTAGGAGGGACAGGGCAGGTCGAGCAGTACTTC

j_call: TRBJ2-1
v_call: TRBV6-5
clone_size: .
d_call: TRBD2
cdr3_aa: CASSSGTSGGEQFF
cdr3_nt: TGTGCCAGCAGCTCCGGGACTAGCGGGGGGGAGCAGTTCTTC

j_call: TRBJ2-7
v_call: TRBV27
clone_size: .
d_call: .
cdr3_aa: CASSAGWRTYEQYF
cdr3_nt: TGTGCCAGCAGTGCAGGGTGGCGGACCTACGAGCAGTACTTC

j_call: TRBJ1-2
v_call: TRBV4-3
clone_size: .
d_call: .
cdr3_aa: CASSQEGDYGYTF
cdr3_nt: TGCGCCAGCAGCCAAGAAGGAGACTATGGCTACACCTTC

j_call: TRBJ1-5
v_call: TRBV28
clone_size: .
d_call: .
cdr3_aa: CASSLRGSGNQPQHF
cdr3_nt: TGTGCCAGCAGTTTGAGGGGGTCGGGCAATCAGCCCCAGCATTTT